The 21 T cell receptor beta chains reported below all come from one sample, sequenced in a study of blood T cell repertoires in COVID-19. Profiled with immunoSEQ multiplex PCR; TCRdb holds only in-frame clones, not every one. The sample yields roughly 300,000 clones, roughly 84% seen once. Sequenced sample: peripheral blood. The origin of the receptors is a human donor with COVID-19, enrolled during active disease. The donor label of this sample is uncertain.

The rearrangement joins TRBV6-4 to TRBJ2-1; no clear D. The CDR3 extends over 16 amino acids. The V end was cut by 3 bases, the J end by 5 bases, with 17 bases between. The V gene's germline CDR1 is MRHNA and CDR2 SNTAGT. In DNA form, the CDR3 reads TGTGCCAGCAGTGAATTCGCCGGCAATACAGACAATGAGCAGTTCTTC. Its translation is CASSEFAGNTDNEQFF.

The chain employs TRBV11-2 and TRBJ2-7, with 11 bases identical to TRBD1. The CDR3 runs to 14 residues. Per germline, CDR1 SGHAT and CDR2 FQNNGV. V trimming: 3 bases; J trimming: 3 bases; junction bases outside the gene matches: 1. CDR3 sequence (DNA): TGTGCCAGCAGCTTGGGACAGGGGGGCTACGAGCAGTACTTC. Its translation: CASSLGQGGYEQYF.

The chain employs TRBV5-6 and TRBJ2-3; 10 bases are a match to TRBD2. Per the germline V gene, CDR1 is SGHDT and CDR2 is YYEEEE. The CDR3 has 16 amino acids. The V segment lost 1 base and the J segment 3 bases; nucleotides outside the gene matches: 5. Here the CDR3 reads CASSLQLAGRTDTQYF. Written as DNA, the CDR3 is TGTGCCAGCAGCTTGCAACTAGCGGGAAGAACAGATACGCAGTATTTT.

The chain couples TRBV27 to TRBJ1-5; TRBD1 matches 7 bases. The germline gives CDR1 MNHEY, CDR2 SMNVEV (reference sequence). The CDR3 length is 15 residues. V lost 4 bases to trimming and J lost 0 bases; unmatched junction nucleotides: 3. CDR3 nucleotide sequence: TGTGCCAGCAGTTCCTACAGGGGTAGCAATCAGCCCCAGCATTTT. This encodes CASSSYRGSNQPQHF.

CDR3 residues: CASSIRATGGLPQQFF. The CDR3 bases are TGTGCCAGTAGTATACGGGCCACGGGAGGCCTCCCTCAGCAGTTCTTC. The chain couples TRBV19 to TRBJ2-1; 7 nucleotides line up with TRBD2. This CDR3 contains 16 residues. Germline V gives CDR1 LNHDA, CDR2 SQIVND (reference sequence). V shed 2 bases, J shed 11 bases, and the junction held 15 bases outside the gene matches.

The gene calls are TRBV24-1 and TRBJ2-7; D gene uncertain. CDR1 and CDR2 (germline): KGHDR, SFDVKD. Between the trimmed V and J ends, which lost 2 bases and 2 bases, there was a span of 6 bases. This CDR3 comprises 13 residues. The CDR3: CATSDSQTYEQYF. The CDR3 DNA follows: TGTGCCACCAGTGATTCCCAGACCTACGAGCAGTACTTC.

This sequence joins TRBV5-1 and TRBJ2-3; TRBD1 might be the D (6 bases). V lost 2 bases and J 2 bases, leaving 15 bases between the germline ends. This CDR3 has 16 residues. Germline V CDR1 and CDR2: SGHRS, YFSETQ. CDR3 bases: TGCGCCAGCAGCTTAGGACAGTCTAACCCCACAGATACGCAGTATTTT. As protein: CASSLGQSNPTDTQYF.

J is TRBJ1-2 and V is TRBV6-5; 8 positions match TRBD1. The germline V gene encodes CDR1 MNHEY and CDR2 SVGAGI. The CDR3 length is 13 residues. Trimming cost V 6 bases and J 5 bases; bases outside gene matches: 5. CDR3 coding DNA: TGTGCCAGCAGGGGACAGGCCCTTTATGGCTACACCTTC. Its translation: CASRGQALYGYTF.

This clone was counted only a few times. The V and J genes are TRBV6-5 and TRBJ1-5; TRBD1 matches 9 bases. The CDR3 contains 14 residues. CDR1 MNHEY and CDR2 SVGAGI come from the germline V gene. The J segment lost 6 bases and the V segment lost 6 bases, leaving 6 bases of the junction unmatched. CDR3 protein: CASRADRGGQPQHF. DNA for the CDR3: TGTGCCAGCAGGGCGGACAGGGGAGGTCAGCCCCAGCATTTT.

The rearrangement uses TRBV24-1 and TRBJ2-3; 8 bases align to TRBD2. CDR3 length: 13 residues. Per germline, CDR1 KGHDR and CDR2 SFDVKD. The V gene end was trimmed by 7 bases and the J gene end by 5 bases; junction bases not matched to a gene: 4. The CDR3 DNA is TGTGCCACCAGGGGCCGGGGGGGAGATACGCAGTATTTT. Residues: CATRGRGGDTQYF.

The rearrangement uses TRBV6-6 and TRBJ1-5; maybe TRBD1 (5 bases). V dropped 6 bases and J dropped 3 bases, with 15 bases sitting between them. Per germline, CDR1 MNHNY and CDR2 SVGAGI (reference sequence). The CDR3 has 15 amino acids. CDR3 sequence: CASSQTTEFNQPQHF. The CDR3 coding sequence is TGTGCCAGCAGCCAGACGACAGAGTTCAATCAGCCCCAGCATTTT.

This CDR3 reads CASSLNWQGSYGYTF. DNA for the CDR3: TGTGCCAGCAGCTTAAATTGGCAGGGAAGTTATGGCTACACCTTC. The chain joins TRBV7-2 to TRBJ1-2, with a tentative D call TRBD1 (5 bases). Trimming removed 2 bases from V and 5 bases from J, with 15 bases in between. The length of the CDR3 is 15 residues. CDR1 is SGHTA, CDR2 FQGNSA, per germline.

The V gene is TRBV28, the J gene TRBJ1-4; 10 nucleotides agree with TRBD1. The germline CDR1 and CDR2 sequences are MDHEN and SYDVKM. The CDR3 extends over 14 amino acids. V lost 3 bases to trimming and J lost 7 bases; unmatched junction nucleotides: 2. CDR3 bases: TGTGCCAGCAGTTTTGACAGGGGGCCTGAAAAACTGTTTTTT. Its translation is CASSFDRGPEKLFF.

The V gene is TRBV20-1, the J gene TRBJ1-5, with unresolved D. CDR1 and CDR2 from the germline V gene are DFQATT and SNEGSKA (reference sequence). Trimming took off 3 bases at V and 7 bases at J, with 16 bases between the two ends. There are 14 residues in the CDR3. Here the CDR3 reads CSASSRTGSQPQHF. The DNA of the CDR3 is TGCAGTGCTAGTTCACGGACGGGGTCACAGCCCCAGCATTTT.

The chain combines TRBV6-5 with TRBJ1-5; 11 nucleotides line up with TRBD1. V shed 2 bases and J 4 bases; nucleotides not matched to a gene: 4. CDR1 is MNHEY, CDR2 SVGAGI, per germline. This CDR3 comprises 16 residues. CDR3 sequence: CASSYGTGGLNQPQHF. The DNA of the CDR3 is TGTGCCAGCAGTTACGGGACAGGGGGTCTAAATCAGCCCCAGCATTTT.

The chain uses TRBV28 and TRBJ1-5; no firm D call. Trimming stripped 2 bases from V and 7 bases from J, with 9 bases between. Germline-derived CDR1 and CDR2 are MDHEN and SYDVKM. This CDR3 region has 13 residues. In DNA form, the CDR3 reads TGTGCCAGCAGTTTACCCTCGGGACAGCCCCAGCATTTT. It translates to CASSLPSGQPQHF.

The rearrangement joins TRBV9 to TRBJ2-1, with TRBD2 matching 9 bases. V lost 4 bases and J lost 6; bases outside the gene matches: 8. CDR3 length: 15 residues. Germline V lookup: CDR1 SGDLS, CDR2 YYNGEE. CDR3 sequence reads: CASSPTGLAPNEQFF. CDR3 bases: TGTGCCAGCAGCCCGACGGGACTAGCCCCCAATGAGCAGTTCTTC.

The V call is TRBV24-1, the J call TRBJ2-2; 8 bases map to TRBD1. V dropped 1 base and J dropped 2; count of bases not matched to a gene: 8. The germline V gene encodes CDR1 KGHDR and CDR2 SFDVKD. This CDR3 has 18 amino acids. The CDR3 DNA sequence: TGTGCCACCAGTGATTTTGCCAGGGGGCGAAGAAACACCGGGGAGCTGTTTTTT. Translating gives CATSDFARGRRNTGELFF.

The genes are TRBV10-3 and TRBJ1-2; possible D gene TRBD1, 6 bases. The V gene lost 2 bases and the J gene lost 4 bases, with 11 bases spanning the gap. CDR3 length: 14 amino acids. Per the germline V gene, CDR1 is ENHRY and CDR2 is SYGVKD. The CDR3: CAISETGGPYGYTF. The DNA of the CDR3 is TGTGCCATCAGTGAGACGGGGGGCCCCTATGGCTACACCTTC.

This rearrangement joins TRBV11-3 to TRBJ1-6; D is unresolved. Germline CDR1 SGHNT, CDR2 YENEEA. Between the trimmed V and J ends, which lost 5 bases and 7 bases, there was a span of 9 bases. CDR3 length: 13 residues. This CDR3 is CASSLLGNSPLHF. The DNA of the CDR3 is TGTGCCAGCAGCCTACTAGGGAATTCACCCCTCCACTTT. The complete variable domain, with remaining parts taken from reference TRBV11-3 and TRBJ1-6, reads EAGVVQSPRYKIIEKKQPVAFWCNPISGHNTLYWYLQNLGQGPELLIRYENEEAVDDSQLPKDRFSAERLKGVDSTLKIQPAELGDSAVYLCASSLLGNSPLHFGNGTRLTVT.

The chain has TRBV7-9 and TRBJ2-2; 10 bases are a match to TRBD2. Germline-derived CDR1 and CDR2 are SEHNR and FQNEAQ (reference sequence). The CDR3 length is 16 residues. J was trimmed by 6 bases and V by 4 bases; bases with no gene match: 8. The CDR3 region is CASSWGLAGVSGELFF. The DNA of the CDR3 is TGTGCCAGCAGCTGGGGGCTAGCGGGAGTTTCCGGGGAGCTGTTTTTT.